The 32 T cell receptor beta chains listed next were all sequenced from one sample in a study of OX40 agonist ivuxolimab in advanced cancers. TCRdb's table, derived via immunoSEQ multiplex PCR, lists solely in-frame clones and lacks some. The repertoire holds around 90,000 clones, with 90% to 95% as singletons. Here the sequenced sample was CD4+ or CD8+ T cells sorted from blood, taken in a trial of the OX40 agonist ivuxolimab. These receptors were collected from an adult with an advanced solid tumor such as melanoma, head and neck, liver or kidney cancer.

The V and J genes are TRBV28 and TRBJ1-5; D not resolved. The CDR3 is made up of 15 amino acids. CDR1 and CDR2 from the germline V gene are MDHEN and SYDVKM. The V gene lost 2 bases and the J gene lost 4 bases, with 12 bases spanning the gap. CDR3 loop: CASSLALGRNQPQHF. The CDR3 coding sequence is TGTGCCAGCAGTTTAGCCCTCGGACGGAATCAGCCCCAGCATTTT. Together with reference TRBV28 and TRBJ1-5, the CDR3 gives the full variable domain: DVKVTQSSRYLVKRTGEKVFLECVQDMDHENMFWYRQDPGLGLRLIYFSYDVKMKEKGDIPEGYSVSREKKERFSLILESASTNQTSMYLCASSLALGRNQPQHFGDGTRLSIL.

This clone has a handful of counts. CDR3 bases: TGTGCCAGCAGCTTAGCTCGTACCGGGAATAATGAGCAGTTCTTC. Residues: CASSLARTGNNEQFF. This chain uses TRBV7-3 with TRBJ2-1, with D possibly matching TRBD2 (5 bases). Deletions cut 2 bases from V and 7 bases from J, with 15 bases between. The germline CDR1 and CDR2 sequences are SGHTA and FQGTGA. CDR3 length: 15 residues.

The chain recombines TRBV4-3 with TRBJ2-7; possibly TRBD1 or TRBD2 for D (7 bases each). This CDR3 spans 15 amino acids. The V gene's germline CDR1 is LGHNA and CDR2 YSLEER. V lost 0 bases and J lost 6, with 15 bases in between. The CDR3: CASSQEGRGGSEQYF. Written as DNA, the CDR3 is TGCGCCAGCAGCCAAGAGGGCAGGGGGGGGTCCGAGCAGTACTTC.

The genes are TRBV14 and TRBJ1-1, with TRBD1 matching over 8 bases. In germline, CDR1 is SGHDN, CDR2 FVKESK. CDR3 length: 13 amino acids. The ends lost 4 bases at V and 9 bases at J; junction bases unmatched: 7. CDR3 protein: CASSPGQGLKAFF. CDR3 in DNA: TGTGCCAGCAGCCCCGGACAGGGTCTAAAAGCTTTCTTT.

The J gene is TRBJ2-7, the V gene TRBV18, with D possibly being TRBD1 or TRBD2 (6 bases each). Per germline, CDR1 KGHSH and CDR2 LQKENI. The CDR3 length is 16 residues. Trimming cost V 1 base and J 0 bases, with 13 bases left between them. The CDR3 loop reads CASSPLEGGSSYEQYF. CDR3 DNA sequence: TGTGCCAGCTCACCACTGGAAGGGGGGAGCTCCTACGAGCAGTACTTC.

The chain joins TRBV5-4 to TRBJ2-1, with TRBD2 matching 7 bases. The CDR3 is 16 residues long. Per germline, CDR1 SGHNT and CDR2 YYREEE (reference sequence). Losses at the gene ends were 3 bases for V and 0 bases for J; bases not matched to a gene: 6. In DNA form, the CDR3 reads TGTGCCAGCAGCTCGGGAGGCTGGAGCTCCTACAATGAGCAGTTCTTC. Its protein product is CASSSGGWSSYNEQFF.

The CDR3 is CASSYSPTDNSPLHF. In DNA, the CDR3 is TGTGCCAGCAGTTACTCCCCGACAGATAATTCACCCCTCCACTTT. The rearrangement links TRBV6-5 to TRBJ1-6; D may be TRBD1 (5 bases). Trimming took off 0 bases at V and 5 bases at J, with 8 bases between the two ends. The CDR3 is made up of 15 amino acids. The germline V gene encodes CDR1 MNHEY and CDR2 SVGAGI.

The rearrangement uses TRBV27 and TRBJ1-1; D perhaps matches TRBD1 (5 bases). The CDR3 has 15 amino acids. Trimming stripped 6 bases from V and 2 bases from J, with 16 bases between. Per the germline V gene, CDR1 is MNHEY and CDR2 is SMNVEV (reference sequence). CDR3 protein: CASRGGDRINTEAFF. CDR3 nucleotide sequence: TGTGCCAGCAGAGGCGGGGACCGAATTAACACTGAAGCTTTCTTT.

This clone was seen only a few times. Other nucleotide sequences in the sample specify the same CDR3. The chain employs TRBV4-1 and TRBJ2-1, with D maybe TRBD2 (5 bases). Germline CDR1 is MGHRA and CDR2 is YSYEKL. V shed 4 bases and J shed 7 bases, with 11 bases lying between them. The CDR3 extends over 13 amino acids. The CDR3 sequence: CASSRGRRNEQFF. The CDR3 region has the DNA TGCGCCAGCAGCCGAGGGCGTAGAAATGAGCAGTTCTTC.

The chain is built from TRBV4-1 and TRBJ2-3; 12 bases map to TRBD1. The V gene end was trimmed by 1 base and the J gene end by 4 bases; junction bases not matched to a gene: 3. From germline, CDR1 is MGHRA and CDR2 YSYEKL. This CDR3 is built from 16 residues. CDR3 sequence: CASSQAGQGAADTQYF. CDR3 DNA: TGCGCCAGCAGCCAAGCGGGACAGGGGGCTGCAGATACGCAGTATTTT.

The V and J genes are TRBV5-1 and TRBJ2-5; D remains ambiguous. Trimming took 4 bases from V and 2 from J, leaving 12 bases between them. The CDR3 extends over 14 amino acids. Per germline, CDR1 SGHRS and CDR2 YFSETQ. This CDR3 reads CASSLGNPQETQYF. DNA of the CDR3: TGCGCCAGCAGCCTCGGTAATCCGCAAGAGACCCAGTACTTC.

The CDR3 sequence: CASSSQQGDQPQHF. Here the CDR3 DNA reads TGTGCCAGCAGTTCGCAACAGGGAGATCAGCCCCAGCATTTT. This rearrangement joins TRBV28 to TRBJ1-5, with D possibly being TRBD1 (6 bases). V shed 4 bases and J shed 5 bases, with 12 bases lying between them. Germline CDR1 MDHEN, CDR2 SYDVKM. The CDR3 is 14 amino acids.

This chain connects TRBV5-1 to TRBJ2-4; perhaps TRBD2 as D (6 bases). CDR3 length equals 15 residues. The germline V gene has CDR1 SGHRS and CDR2 YFSETQ. The V gene lost 2 bases and the J gene lost 6 bases, with 15 bases spanning the gap. The CDR3, as DNA: TGCGCCAGCAGCTTCCCCCCTAGCGAGCTAAACATTCAGTACTTC. Protein product: CASSFPPSELNIQYF.

The chain has TRBV14 and TRBJ2-3; a weak D match, TRBD1 (5 bases). Germline-derived CDR1 and CDR2 are SGHDN and FVKESK. This CDR3 comprises 15 residues. V lost 6 bases, J lost 2 bases, and 15 bases lay in between. CDR3 DNA sequence: TGTGCCAGCAGTCTGGGGCGGCAAGACACAGATACGCAGTATTTT. This sequence encodes CASSLGRQDTDTQYF.

This sequence joins TRBV11-2 and TRBJ2-5, with D perhaps matching TRBD2 (6 bases). Germline V gene data show CDR1 as SGHAT and CDR2 as FQNNGV. Trimming shortened V by 3 bases and J by 5 bases, and 10 bases separated the two germline ends. The CDR3 length is 13 residues. The DNA for the CDR3 is TGTGCCAGCAGCTTCGGGGGTCGGGAGACCCAGTACTTC. Its translation: CASSFGGRETQYF.

CDR3 bases: TGTGCCAGCAGTCCGCGCAGGGGGCGCATTGGCTACAATGAGCAGTTCTTC. Amino acids: CASSPRRGRIGYNEQFF. V and J are TRBV27 and TRBJ2-1; TRBD1 aligns across 8 bases. Germline V gives CDR1 MNHEY, CDR2 SMNVEV (reference sequence). The trim removed 5 bases at V and 3 bases at J, leaving 12 bases unmatched. The length of the CDR3 is 17 residues.

The V call is TRBV30, the J call TRBJ1-3, with D tentatively TRBD1 (5 bases). CDR1 is GTSNPN and CDR2 is SVGIG in the germline V gene (reference sequence). The V end was cut by 2 bases, the J end by 4 bases, with 15 bases between. The length of the CDR3 is 15 residues. The CDR3 region has the DNA TGTGCCTGGAGTAACCAGGGTAATTTAGGAAACACCATATATTTT. Residues: CAWSNQGNLGNTIYF.

This chain joins TRBV5-1 and TRBJ2-4; 9 bases agree with TRBD1. The CDR3 is 17 amino acids. Per germline, CDR1 SGHRS and CDR2 YFSETQ. V shed 4 bases, J shed 0 bases, and the junction held 8 bases outside the gene matches. CDR3 loop: CASSPGTGRGAKNIQYF. As DNA, the CDR3 is TGCGCCAGCAGCCCCGGGACAGGGAGAGGAGCCAAAAACATTCAGTACTTC.

V gene TRBV11-3 combines with J gene TRBJ2-2; TRBD2 aligns across 7 bases. V gave up 4 bases and J gave up 4 bases; unmatched junction bases: 9. Germline loops: CDR1 SGHNT, CDR2 YENEEA. This CDR3 comprises 16 residues. The CDR3 reads CASSSSSGTITGELFF. For the CDR3, the DNA is TGTGCCAGCAGCTCAAGCAGCGGGACTATCACCGGGGAGCTGTTTTTT. Drawing the rest from reference TRBV11-3 and TRBJ2-2, the complete variable domain is EAGVVQSPRYKIIEKKQPVAFWCNPISGHNTLYWYLQNLGQGPELLIRYENEEAVDDSQLPKDRFSAERLKGVDSTLKIQPAELGDSAVYLCASSSSSGTITGELFFGEGSRLTVL.

J is TRBJ2-7 and V is TRBV29-1, with TRBD2 matching over 12 bases. Trimming removed 4 bases from V and 9 bases from J; junction bases left unmatched: 7. Germline V CDR1 and CDR2: SQVTM, ANQGSEA. CDR3 length: 13 residues. In DNA, the CDR3 is TGCAGCGTTGGCGCTAGCGGGAGGGAAGGGCAGTACTTC. Protein sequence: CSVGASGREGQYF.

This chain uses TRBV15 with TRBJ1-2, with no clear D. V shed 0 bases and J shed 8 bases, with 10 bases lying between them. From germline, CDR1 is LNHNV and CDR2 YYDKDF (reference sequence). The CDR3 contains 13 residues. CDR3 amino acids: CATSREGFGGYTF. CDR3 DNA: TGTGCCACCAGCAGAGAAGGGTTTGGCGGCTACACCTTC. The full variable domain, with the rest looked up from reference TRBV15 and TRBJ1-2, is DAMVIQNPRYQVTQFGKPVTLSCSQTLNHNVMYWYQQKSSQAPKLLFHYYDKDFNNEADTPDNFQSRRPNTSFCFLDIRSPGLGDTAMYLCATSREGFGGYTFGSGTRLTVV.

The V call is TRBV6-5, the J call TRBJ1-3; D is ambiguous. This CDR3 comprises 14 residues. V lost 5 bases, J lost 4 bases, and 12 bases lay in between. Germline V gene lookup returns CDR1 MNHEY and CDR2 SVGAGI. The CDR3 DNA follows: TGTGCCAGCAGTCCAAAAGTCAGCGGAAACACCATATATTTT. Its translation: CASSPKVSGNTIYF.

The chain uses TRBV5-1 and TRBJ1-3; the match to TRBD1 covers 10 bases. Germline trimming cut 0 bases from V and 1 base from J; bases unmatched to any gene: 1. CDR3 length: 16 amino acids. Looked up from germline, CDR1 is SGHRS and CDR2 is YFSETQ. The CDR3 spells CASSLGQGASGNTIYF. CDR3 bases: TGCGCCAGCAGCTTGGGACAGGGGGCTTCTGGAAACACCATATATTTT.

This clone was recorded a few times. The CDR3 is CASSLWTNTEAFF. Written as DNA, the CDR3 is TGTGCCAGCAGCTTATGGACGAACACTGAAGCTTTCTTT. The V gene is TRBV11-2, the J gene TRBJ1-1; D remains unclear. CDR3 size: 13 residues. V dropped 2 bases and J dropped 1 base, with 5 bases sitting between them. Germline values: CDR1 SGHAT, CDR2 FQNNGV.

The chain employs TRBV6-5 and TRBJ2-7; 7 bases agree with TRBD1. There are 13 residues in the CDR3. The ends lost 8 bases at V and 7 bases at J; junction bases unmatched: 11. From germline, CDR1 is MNHEY and CDR2 SVGAGI. In nucleotides, the CDR3 is TGTGCCAGCGTCCCCGGACAGGTGGGGGAGCAGTACTTC. Translating it yields CASVPGQVGEQYF.

V gene TRBV6-1 combines with J gene TRBJ1-2; the D gene is possibly TRBD1 (5 bases). This CDR3 is built from 17 residues. Germline-derived CDR1 and CDR2 are MNHNS and SASEGT. V was shortened by 4 bases and J by 4 bases, with 22 bases between the two germline ends. The DNA for the CDR3 is TGTGCCAGCAGTGTTATCGGGACGGTGGGGGGGAGCTATGGCTACACCTTC. Residues: CASSVIGTVGGSYGYTF.

CDR3 in DNA: TGTGCCAGCAGTGGGGCCTTCGAGGGCAATCAGCCCCAGCATTTT. Residues: CASSGAFEGNQPQHF. The chain uses TRBV6-1 and TRBJ1-5; D gene uncertain. The CDR3 sequence is 15 residues long. Germline CDR1 and CDR2: MNHNS and SASEGT. The ends were cut back, 4 bases at V and 2 bases at J, with 12 bases in the middle.

The chain is built from TRBV19 and TRBJ1-5; 9 nucleotides agree with TRBD1. Germline assignment: CDR1 LNHDA and CDR2 SQIVND (reference sequence). There are 20 residues in the CDR3. V shed 0 bases and J 1 base; nucleotides not matched to a gene: 13. The CDR3 bases are TGTGCCAGTAGTATAGATGGTGGGACAGGGACGATGGGAAGCAATCAGCCCCAGCATTTT. This encodes CASSIDGGTGTMGSNQPQHF.

The chain couples TRBV28 to TRBJ2-7; D is perhaps TRBD1 (6 bases). The CDR3 totals 16 residues. Germline V CDR1 and CDR2: MDHEN, SYDVKM. Between the trimmed V and J ends, which lost 5 bases and 4 bases, there was a span of 21 bases. The CDR3 sequence is CASSPTGTRRGYEQYF. The CDR3 DNA follows: TGTGCCAGCAGTCCCACAGGGACCCGTAGGGGATACGAGCAGTACTTC.

The CDR3 region has the DNA TGTGCCTGGAGCTACAACAGGGGAAATTACGAGCAGTACTTC. Its protein product is CAWSYNRGNYEQYF. This rearrangement joins TRBV30 to TRBJ2-7, with 7 bases fitting TRBD1. Trimming took 3 bases from V and 4 from J; bases not matched to a gene: 9. The CDR3 runs to 14 residues. Germline CDR1 is GTSNPN and CDR2 is SVGIG (reference sequence).

The J gene is TRBJ2-5, the V gene TRBV7-2; D is possibly TRBD1 or TRBD2 (5 bases each). This CDR3 region has 16 residues. Germline-derived CDR1 and CDR2 are SGHTA and FQGNSA. V lost 1 base to trimming and J lost 4 bases, with 16 bases between them. The CDR3 region has the DNA TGTGCCAGCAGCTTAGTTGGGACCACGACGGGAGAGACCCAGTACTTC. This encodes CASSLVGTTTGETQYF. Full variable domain (missing parts from reference TRBV7-2 and TRBJ2-5): GAGVSQSPSNKVTEKGKDVELRCDPISGHTALYWYRQSLGQGLEFLIYFQGNSAPDKSGLPSDRFSAERTGGSVSTLTIQRTQQEDSAVYLCASSLVGTTTGETQYFGPGTRLLVL.

The chain combines TRBV10-1 with TRBJ2-1; 11 bases agree with TRBD1. V lost 3 bases and J lost 9; bases outside the gene matches: 4. Germline CDR1 WNHNN, CDR2 SYGVQD (reference sequence). CDR3 length equals 14 residues. The CDR3 DNA reads as TGCGCCAGCAGTGATGGGACAGGGGGTACTGAGCAGTTCTTC. It codes for CASSDGTGGTEQFF.